This TCR beta chain was captured in a study of identical twins. The CDR3 extends over 14 amino acids. The ends were cut back, 2 bases at V and 4 bases at J, with 11 bases in the middle. The germline CDR1 and CDR2 sequences are LNHDA and SQIVND (reference sequence). One entry per CDR3 protein, called by TCRdb with MiXCR from the 5' RACE reads. The repertoire holds hundreds of thousands of distinct CDR3 sequences, with about 12% as singletons. The sample was also linked to a second study, of yellow fever vaccine responses in identical twins.

The source material was PBMCs. This chain connects TRBV19 to TRBJ1-2; a possible D gene is TRBD1 (6 bases). This TCR was sampled from a woman between 18 and 29 years old in good health. The CDR3 reads CASSIPQGTYGYTF. The CDR3, as DNA: TGTGCCAGTAGTATACCACAGGGTACCTATGGCTACACCTTC.